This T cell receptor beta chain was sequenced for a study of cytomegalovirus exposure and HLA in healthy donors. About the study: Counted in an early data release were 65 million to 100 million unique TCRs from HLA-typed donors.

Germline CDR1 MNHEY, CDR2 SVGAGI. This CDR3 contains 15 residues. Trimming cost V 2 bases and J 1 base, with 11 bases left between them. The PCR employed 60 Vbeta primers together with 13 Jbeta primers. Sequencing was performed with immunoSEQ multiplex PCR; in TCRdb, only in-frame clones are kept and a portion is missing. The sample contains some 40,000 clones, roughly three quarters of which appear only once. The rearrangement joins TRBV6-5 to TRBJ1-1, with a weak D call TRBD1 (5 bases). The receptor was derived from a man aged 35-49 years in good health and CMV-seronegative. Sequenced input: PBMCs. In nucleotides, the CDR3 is TGTGCCAGCAGTTACCTGGGACTGACGAACACTGAAGCTTTCTTT. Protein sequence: CASSYLGLTNTEAFF.